Listed here are 27 T cell receptor beta chains from one sample, sequenced in a study of blood T cells in healthy people across ages. Using a J-beta primer mix together with a sample-barcoded 5' primer, a second PCR was run for roughly 6 to 12 cycles. TCRdb analysed the 5' RACE reads with MiXCR anew, one entry per CDR3 protein. The sample has almost 800,000 distinct CDR3 sequences; 55% to 70% are singletons. The sample consisted of blood. The receptors here all came from a man under 40 in good health.

The J gene is TRBJ2-7, the V gene TRBV7-2, with 8 bases aligning to TRBD2. The CDR3 consists of 17 residues. Germline trimming cut 1 base from V and 2 bases from J; bases unmatched to any gene: 10. CDR1 SGHTA and CDR2 FQGNSA come from the germline V gene. The CDR3 here is CASSLGVAAGVTYEQYF. Here the CDR3 DNA reads TGTGCCAGCAGCTTAGGTGTTGCAGCGGGAGTTACCTACGAGCAGTACTTC.

The chain combines TRBV5-1 with TRBJ2-3; D not certain. This CDR3 has 14 residues. V was pared by 3 bases and J by 0 bases, with 8 bases between. Germline V gene lookup returns CDR1 SGHRS and CDR2 YFSETQ. CDR3 region: CASSSRESTDTQYF. CDR3 sequence (DNA): TGCGCCAGCAGCTCCCGTGAGAGCACAGATACGCAGTATTTT.

The gene calls are TRBV13 and TRBJ2-1; D gene uncertain. V was pared by 5 bases and J by 5 bases, with 10 bases between. Germline assignment: CDR1 PRHDT and CDR2 FYEKMQ (reference sequence). CDR3 length equals 13 residues. The CDR3, as DNA: TGTGCCAGCAGCGCCAGGCTGGACAATGAGCAGTTCTTC. This translates into CASSARLDNEQFF.

The chain employs TRBV6-2 or TRBV6-3 and TRBJ2-5; D is undetermined. Germline V gene data show CDR1 as MNHEY and CDR2 as SVGEGT. V was clipped by 7 bases and J by 3 bases, with 18 bases between them. The CDR3 has 15 residues. The CDR3 DNA sequence: TGTGCCAGCACCTGGACCCAACTTGCCGAAGAGACCCAGTACTTC. Translation: CASTWTQLAEETQYF.

This chain connects TRBV28 to TRBJ1-2, with TRBD1 as a possible D gene (5 bases). The CDR3 runs to 15 residues. Germline V gene data show CDR1 as MDHEN and CDR2 as SYDVKM. V shed 5 bases and J shed 4 bases, with 17 bases lying between them. CDR3 region: CASSLGAEPPYGYTF. The CDR3 region has the DNA TGTGCCAGCAGTCTCGGGGCAGAACCCCCCTATGGCTACACCTTC.

The CDR3 loop is CATNLLAGERNEQFF. The DNA of the CDR3 is TGTGCCACTAACTTACTAGCGGGAGAGAGGAATGAGCAGTTCTTC. The chain recombines TRBV28 with TRBJ2-1; 11 bases map to TRBD2. The trim removed 10 bases at V and 7 bases at J, leaving 12 bases unmatched. Germline CDR1 and CDR2: MDHEN and SYDVKM. The CDR3 is 15 amino acids.

This clonotype was seen a handful of times. The gene calls are TRBV12-3 or TRBV12-4 and TRBJ2-7; D may match TRBD1 or TRBD2 (7 bases each). Trimming took off 3 bases at V and 10 bases at J, with 16 bases between the two ends. The CDR3 runs 13 residues. The CDR3 DNA reads TGTGCCAGCAGTTTCTCTCAGGGGGGGGAACAGTACTTC. Amino acids: CASSFSQGGEQYF.

The gene calls are TRBV29-1 and TRBJ2-3; a possible D gene is TRBD2 (5 bases). From germline, CDR1 is SQVTM and CDR2 ANQGSEA. This CDR3 has 15 residues. Trimming cost V 0 bases and J 3 bases, with 13 bases left between them. CDR3 coding DNA: TGCAGCGTTGAAGATGGTACTCGAGGGACAGATACGCAGTATTTT. Amino acid sequence: CSVEDGTRGTDTQYF.

The chain links TRBV4-2 to TRBJ2-7; D may be TRBD2 (5 bases). The V gene lost 0 bases and the J gene lost 4 bases, with 16 bases spanning the gap. This CDR3 is built from 16 residues. Germline lookup yields CDR1 LGHNA and CDR2 YNFKEQ. The CDR3 nucleotides read TGTGCCAGCAGCCAAGAAGACCGCGCGGGCCAGTACGAGCAGTACTTC. It encodes CASSQEDRAGQYEQYF.

The chain combines TRBV20-1 with TRBJ2-1, with a tentative D call TRBD1 (5 bases). Per germline, CDR1 DFQATT and CDR2 SNEGSKA (reference sequence). The length of the CDR3 is 15 residues. Trimming cost V 2 bases and J 0 bases, with 11 bases left between them. The CDR3 DNA sequence: TGCAGTGCTAGACAACCAGGGATCTCCTACAATGAGCAGTTCTTC. As protein: CSARQPGISYNEQFF.

For this clonotype: An end of the junction does not agree with germline; a read error may underlie this. This chain joins TRBV7-3 and TRBJ1-6; D is unresolved. The CDR3 has 12 residues. Germline V gene sequence: CDR1 SGHTA, CDR2 FQGTGA. CDR3 in amino acids: CASSNLNSSLHF. The CDR3 bases are TGTGCCAGCAGCAACCTAAATTCATCCCTCCACTTT.

This clonotype showed up just a few times. V gene TRBV7-2 combines with J gene TRBJ1-2; tentative D call: TRBD1 (5 bases). V lost 5 bases to trimming and J lost 7 bases, with 11 bases between them. The CDR3 runs 12 residues. The germline V gene has CDR1 SGHTA and CDR2 FQGNSA. The CDR3 sequence is CASSPPGSGYTF. DNA for the CDR3: TGTGCCAGCAGCCCGCCAGGGTCTGGCTACACCTTC.

The chain links TRBV2 to TRBJ2-1, with D maybe TRBD2 (5 bases). With 6 bases removed from V and 8 bases from J, the gap between germline ends came to 14 bases. This CDR3 has 13 residues. Germline CDR1 and CDR2: SNHLY and FYNNEI. CDR3 bases: TGTGCCAGCAGGGGTCCGGGGAGCGATGAGCAGTTCTTC. This translates into CASRGPGSDEQFF.

This rearrangement joins TRBV20-1 to TRBJ1-5, with TRBD1 matching over 7 bases. Germline assignment: CDR1 DFQATT and CDR2 SNEGSKA (reference sequence). This CDR3 comprises 18 residues. Germline trimming cut 6 bases from V and 4 bases from J; bases unmatched to any gene: 21. The CDR3 loop reads CSAHNRQGIIRGNQPQHF. The CDR3, as DNA: TGCAGTGCCCACAACCGACAGGGTATCATAAGGGGAAATCAGCCCCAGCATTTT.

This clonotype was found a few times. CDR3 DNA: TGTGCCAGCAGCGCCTGGAGTACTGAGGACATTCAGTACTTC. Its translation: CASSAWSTEDIQYF. The J gene is TRBJ2-4, the V gene TRBV9; D gene ambiguous. Per the germline V gene, CDR1 is SGDLS and CDR2 is YYNGEE. V gave up 3 bases and J gave up 8 bases, with 15 bases separating them. The CDR3 spans 14 residues.

The chain couples TRBV10-3 to TRBJ2-3; 11 bases line up with TRBD2. Germline CDR1 is ENHRY and CDR2 is SYGVKD. The CDR3 has 16 amino acids. V lost 6 bases to trimming and J lost 7 bases; unmatched junction nucleotides: 12. In DNA form, the CDR3 reads TGTGCCATCAGAGATGGAGTAGCGGGGGGGTTAAATACGCAGTATTTT. It yields the protein CAIRDGVAGGLNTQYF.

Details on this clonotype: One junction end does not reproduce the germline sequence, and a read error may be involved. The chain combines TRBV15 with TRBJ2-5, with unresolved D. The CDR3 is 13 amino acids. Germline CDR1 and CDR2: LNHNV and YYDKDF (reference sequence). The CDR3 spells CATSREQRETQYF. The CDR3 DNA sequence: TGTGCCACCAGCCGAGAACAGAGGGAGACCCAGTACTTC.

The V call is TRBV14, the J call TRBJ2-4; perhaps D is TRBD1 or TRBD2 (6 bases each). V was pared by 4 bases and J by 15 bases, with 28 bases between. This CDR3 contains 16 residues. Germline-derived CDR1 and CDR2 are SGHDN and FVKESK. In DNA, the CDR3 is TGTGCCAGCAGCCCCGTCCAGGTAGGAACCGGGGGCGGGCGGTACTTC. It codes for CASSPVQVGTGGGRYF.

V usage is TRBV5-1 and J usage is TRBJ1-2; D might be TRBD1 (5 bases). V was trimmed by 4 bases and J by 2 bases, leaving 15 bases between them. Germline-derived CDR1 and CDR2 are SGHRS and YFSETQ. The CDR3 covers 15 residues. CDR3 bases: TGCGCCAGCAGCGCCGGGGGACCGGGGAACTATGGCTACACCTTC. It specifies CASSAGGPGNYGYTF.

The rearrangement links TRBV29-1 to TRBJ2-1, with a possible D match to TRBD2 (6 bases). CDR1 and CDR2 (germline): SQVTM, ANQGSEA. V gave up 2 bases and J gave up 0 bases, with 11 bases separating them. There are 15 residues in the CDR3. The CDR3 nucleotides read TGCAGCGTTGAAAGGGCGGGGAGCTCCTACAATGAGCAGTTCTTC. Translation gives CSVERAGSSYNEQFF.

In its sample, this clonotype was seen a few times. The chain recombines TRBV3-1 with TRBJ1-2; no definite D call. The germline V and J ends were trimmed by 1 base and 7 bases, with 7 bases remaining between them. CDR3 length: 12 residues. The V gene's germline CDR1 is LGHDT and CDR2 YNNKEL (reference sequence). CDR3 amino acids: CASSQVDSGYTF. CDR3 bases: TGTGCCAGCAGCCAAGTGGACTCTGGCTACACCTTC.

This clonotype was seen more than once but under ten times. J is TRBJ2-1 and V is TRBV7-2; TRBD2 aligns across 10 bases. The CDR3 has 15 amino acids. The V gene's germline CDR1 is SGHTA and CDR2 FQGNSA. J gave up 7 bases and V 6 bases, and 9 bases lay outside the gene matches. CDR3 residues: CASRRLAGDWNEQFF. As DNA, the CDR3 is TGTGCCAGCAGGCGCCTAGCGGGGGATTGGAATGAGCAGTTCTTC.

The chain recombines TRBV7-2 with TRBJ2-4; 7 nucleotides align to TRBD2. Trimming cost V 2 bases and J 5 bases; bases outside gene matches: 6. This CDR3 comprises 15 residues. Germline V gives CDR1 SGHTA, CDR2 FQGNSA. The CDR3 protein is CASSLSAGRENIQYF. CDR3 DNA sequence: TGTGCCAGCAGCTTATCAGCGGGGAGAGAAAACATTCAGTACTTC.

The chain uses TRBV6-1 and TRBJ2-6, with D possibly called TRBD1 or TRBD2 (5 bases each). The CDR3 is 15 amino acids. Trimming shortened V by 9 bases and J by 2 bases, and 14 bases separated the two germline ends. CDR1 is MNHNS, CDR2 SASEGT, per germline. The CDR3 loop reads CASILGEPGANVLTF. DNA for the CDR3: TGTGCCAGTATCTTGGGGGAACCTGGGGCCAACGTCCTGACTTTC.

This clonotype was counted a few times. J is TRBJ2-7 and V is TRBV21-1. TRBV21-1 is a recognized pseudogene. This CDR3 is 15 amino acids long. The CDR3 sequence is CASIKNRHNSYEQYF. The CDR3 DNA is TGTGCCAGCATAAAAAATAGACACAACTCCTACGAGCAGTACTTC.

The chain links TRBV6-1 to TRBJ1-2, with TRBD1 identical over 7 bases. Germline V gives CDR1 MNHNS, CDR2 SASEGT. This CDR3 comprises 18 residues. The V and J ends lost 11 bases and 1 base, in that order; junction bases with no gene match: 22. CDR3 DNA: TGTGCCGGACCTATCCCCGGGACAGCCGAACTGTTTAACTATGGCTACACCTTC. Translation gives CAGPIPGTAELFNYGYTF.

The CDR3 protein is CASSIGTRADTQYF. CDR3 in DNA: TGTGCCAGCAGCATCGGGACGAGAGCAGATACGCAGTATTTT. The chain couples TRBV9 to TRBJ2-3, with D tentatively TRBD1 or TRBD2 (5 bases each). Germline V gives CDR1 SGDLS, CDR2 YYNGEE. Deletions cut 4 bases from V and 4 bases from J, with 13 bases between. This CDR3 is built from 14 residues. The entire variable domain, with the rest obtained from reference TRBV9 and TRBJ2-3, is as follows: DSGVTQTPKHLITATGQRVTLRCSPRSGDLSVYWYQQSLDQGLQFLIQYYNGEERAKGNILERFSAQQFPDLHSELNLSSLELGDSALYFCASSIGTRADTQYFGPGTRLTVL.